Sequencing of this T cell receptor beta chain was carried out in a study of T-cell reconstitution after alpha-beta-depleted transplantation in children. It was with unique molecular identifiers that the TCRbeta library was prepared. TCRdb passed the PCR reads through MiXCR, listing each CDR3 protein once. The sample holds 350,000 to 400,000 distinct CDR3 sequences, roughly 20% seen once. V was trimmed by 5 bases and J by 0 bases, leaving 11 bases between them. Germline V lookup: CDR1 SGHTA, CDR2 FQGNSA. This CDR3 comprises 15 residues. Specimen: PBMCs from the stem cell graft donor, collected from the stem cell graft. The chain employs TRBV7-2 and TRBJ2-1; no clear D. This TCR derives from a human donor who donated a stem cell graft to a child with acute myeloid leukemia. The chain's CDR3 is CASSRGPGSYNEQFF. The DNA for the CDR3 is TGTGCCAGCAGCCGAGGACCTGGCTCCTACAATGAGCAGTTCTTC.